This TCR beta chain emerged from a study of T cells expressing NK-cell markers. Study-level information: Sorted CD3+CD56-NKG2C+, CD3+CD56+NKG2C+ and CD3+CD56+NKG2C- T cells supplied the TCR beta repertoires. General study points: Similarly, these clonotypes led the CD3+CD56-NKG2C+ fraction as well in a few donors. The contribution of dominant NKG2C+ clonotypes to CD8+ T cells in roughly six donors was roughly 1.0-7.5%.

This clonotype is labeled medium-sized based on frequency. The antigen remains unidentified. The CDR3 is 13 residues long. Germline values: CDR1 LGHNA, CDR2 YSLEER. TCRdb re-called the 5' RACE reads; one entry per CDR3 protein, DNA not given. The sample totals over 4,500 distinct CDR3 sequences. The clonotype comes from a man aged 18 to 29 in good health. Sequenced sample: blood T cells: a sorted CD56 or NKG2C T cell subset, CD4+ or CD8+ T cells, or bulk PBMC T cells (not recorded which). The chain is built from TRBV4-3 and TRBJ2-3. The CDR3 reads CASSQGRADTQYF.